This T cell receptor beta chain was profiled in a study of T cells in Graves' hyperthyroidism and ophthalmopathy. Study outcomes and limitations: Most thyroid-expanded clonotypes above 0.001 were also found in blood.

TCR beta CDR3 regions were amplified from RNA transcripts. The HTBI primer set was used in a first-round RT-PCR of the TCR CDR3. One entry per CDR3 protein results from TCRdb running MiXCR on the multiplex PCR reads. The sample carries under 350,000 distinct CDR3 sequences, under 25% recorded once. In regard to this clonotype: What it binds is unknown.

The V gene lost 6 bases and the J gene lost 4 bases, with 16 bases spanning the gap. The CDR3 consists of 15 residues. The origin of this receptor is a woman between 50 and 59 years old with Graves' hyperthyroidism. Sequenced sample: blood. The chain has TRBV12-3 or TRBV12-4 and TRBJ2-1, with a possible D match to TRBD2 (7 bases). The CDR3 DNA sequence: TGTGCCAGCAGCATACATAGGGGGGGGTACAATGAGCAGTTCTTC. This codes for CASSIHRGGYNEQFF.